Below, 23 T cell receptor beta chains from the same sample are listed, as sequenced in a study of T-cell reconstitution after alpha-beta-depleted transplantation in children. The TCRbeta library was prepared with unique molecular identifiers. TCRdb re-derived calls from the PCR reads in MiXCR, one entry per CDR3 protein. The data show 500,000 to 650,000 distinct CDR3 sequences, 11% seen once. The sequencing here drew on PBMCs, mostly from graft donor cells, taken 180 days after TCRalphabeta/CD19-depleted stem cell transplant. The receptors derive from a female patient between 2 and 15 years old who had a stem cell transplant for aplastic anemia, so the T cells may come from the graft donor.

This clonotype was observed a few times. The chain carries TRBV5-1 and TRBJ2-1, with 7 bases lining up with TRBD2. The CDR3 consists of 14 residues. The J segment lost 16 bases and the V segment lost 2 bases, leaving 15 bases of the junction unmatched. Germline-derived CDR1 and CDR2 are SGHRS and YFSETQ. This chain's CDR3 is CASSFAAGVFLGFF. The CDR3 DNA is TGCGCCAGCAGCTTTGCGGCGGGAGTTTTCTTAGGATTCTTC.

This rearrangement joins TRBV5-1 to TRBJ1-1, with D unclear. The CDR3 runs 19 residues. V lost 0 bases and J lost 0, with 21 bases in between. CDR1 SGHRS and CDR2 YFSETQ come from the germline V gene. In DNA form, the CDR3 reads TGCGCCAGCAGCTTGGATTGGTTCCGGTCGAGTAGCATGAACACTGAAGCTTTCTTT. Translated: CASSLDWFRSSSMNTEAFF.

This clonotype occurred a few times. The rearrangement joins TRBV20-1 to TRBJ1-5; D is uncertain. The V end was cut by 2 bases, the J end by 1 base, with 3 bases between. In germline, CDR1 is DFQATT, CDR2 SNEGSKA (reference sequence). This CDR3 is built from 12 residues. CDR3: CSARHSNQPQHF. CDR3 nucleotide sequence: TGCAGTGCTAGACACAGCAATCAGCCCCAGCATTTT.

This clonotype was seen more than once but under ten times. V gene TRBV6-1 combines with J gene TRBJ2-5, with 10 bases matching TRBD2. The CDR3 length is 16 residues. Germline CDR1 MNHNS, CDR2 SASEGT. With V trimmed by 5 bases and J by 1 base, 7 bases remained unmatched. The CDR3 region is CASSLFWTSGQETQYF. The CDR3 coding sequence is TGTGCCAGCAGTCTCTTTTGGACTAGCGGCCAAGAGACCCAGTACTTC.

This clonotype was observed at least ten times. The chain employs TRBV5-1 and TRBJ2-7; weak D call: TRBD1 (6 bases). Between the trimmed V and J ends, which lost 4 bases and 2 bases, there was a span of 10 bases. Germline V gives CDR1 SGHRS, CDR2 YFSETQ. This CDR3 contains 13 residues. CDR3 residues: CASSRDNPYEQYF. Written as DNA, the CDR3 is TGCGCCAGCAGCCGGGACAATCCCTACGAGCAGTACTTC.

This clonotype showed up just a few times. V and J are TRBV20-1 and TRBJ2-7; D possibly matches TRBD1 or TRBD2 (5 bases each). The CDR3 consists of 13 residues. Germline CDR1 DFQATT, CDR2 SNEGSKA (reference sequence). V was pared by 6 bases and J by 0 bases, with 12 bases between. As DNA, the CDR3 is TGCAGTGCCGGGGCCGGGACCTCCTACGAGCAGTACTTC. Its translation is CSAGAGTSYEQYF.

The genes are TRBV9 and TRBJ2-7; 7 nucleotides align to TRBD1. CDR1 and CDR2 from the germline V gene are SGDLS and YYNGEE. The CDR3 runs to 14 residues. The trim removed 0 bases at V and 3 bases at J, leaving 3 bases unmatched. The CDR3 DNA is TGTGCCAGCAGCGTAGAAAGGGACAGCTACGAGCAGTACTTC. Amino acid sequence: CASSVERDSYEQYF. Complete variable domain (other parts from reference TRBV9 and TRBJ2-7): DSGVTQTPKHLITATGQRVTLRCSPRSGDLSVYWYQQSLDQGLQFLIQYYNGEERAKGNILERFSAQQFPDLHSELNLSSLELGDSALYFCASSVERDSYEQYFGPGTRLTVT.

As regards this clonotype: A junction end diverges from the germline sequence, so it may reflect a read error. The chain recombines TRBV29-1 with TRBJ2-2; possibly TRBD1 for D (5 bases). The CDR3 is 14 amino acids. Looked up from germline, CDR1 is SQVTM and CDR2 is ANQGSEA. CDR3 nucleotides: TGCAGCGTCGAAGGGGTTGGTGCAGCCGGGGAGCTGTTTTTT. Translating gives CSVEGVGAAGELFF.

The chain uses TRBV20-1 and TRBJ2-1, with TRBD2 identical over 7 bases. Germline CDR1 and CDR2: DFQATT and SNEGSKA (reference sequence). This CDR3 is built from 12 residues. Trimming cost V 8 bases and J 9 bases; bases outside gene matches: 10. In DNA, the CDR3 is TGCAGTAGCCGGGACTACCACAGTGAGCAGTTCTTC. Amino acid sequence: CSSRDYHSEQFF.

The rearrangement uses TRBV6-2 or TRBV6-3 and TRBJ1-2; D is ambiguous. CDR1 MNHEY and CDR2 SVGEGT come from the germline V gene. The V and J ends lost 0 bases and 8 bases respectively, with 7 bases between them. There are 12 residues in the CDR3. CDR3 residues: CASSYSGRGYTF. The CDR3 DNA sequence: TGTGCCAGCAGTTACTCGGGGAGAGGCTACACCTTC.

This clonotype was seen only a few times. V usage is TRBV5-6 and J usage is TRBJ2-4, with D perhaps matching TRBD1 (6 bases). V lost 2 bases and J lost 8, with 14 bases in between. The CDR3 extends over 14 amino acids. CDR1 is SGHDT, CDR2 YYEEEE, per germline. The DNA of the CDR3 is TGTGCCAGCAGCTTACAGGGCTCGGTGGACATTCAGTACTTC. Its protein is CASSLQGSVDIQYF.

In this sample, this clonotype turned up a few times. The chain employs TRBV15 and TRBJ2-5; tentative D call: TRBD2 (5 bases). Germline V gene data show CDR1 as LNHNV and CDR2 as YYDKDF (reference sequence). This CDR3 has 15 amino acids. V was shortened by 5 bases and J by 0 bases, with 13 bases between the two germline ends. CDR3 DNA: TGTGCCACCAGCCCGAGGGCCTTGTACCAAGAGACCCAGTACTTC. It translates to CATSPRALYQETQYF.

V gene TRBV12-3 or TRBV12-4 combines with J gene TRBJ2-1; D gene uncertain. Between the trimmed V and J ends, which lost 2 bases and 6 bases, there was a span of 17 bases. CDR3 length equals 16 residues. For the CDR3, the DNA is TGTGCCAGCAGTTTAAGAGTGGTGGCGGCGATCAATGAGCAGTTCTTC. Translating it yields CASSLRVVAAINEQFF.

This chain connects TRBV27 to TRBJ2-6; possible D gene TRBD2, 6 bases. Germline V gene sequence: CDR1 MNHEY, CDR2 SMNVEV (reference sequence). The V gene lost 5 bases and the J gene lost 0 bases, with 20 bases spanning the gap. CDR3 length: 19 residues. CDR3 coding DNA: TGTGCCAGCAGTGAAGTTTATCCTTGGGGAGGCTCTGGGGCCAACGTCCTGACTTTC. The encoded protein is CASSEVYPWGGSGANVLTF. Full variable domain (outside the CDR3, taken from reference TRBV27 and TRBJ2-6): EAQVTQNPRYLITVTGKKLTVTCSQNMNHEYMSWYRQDPGLGLRQIYYSMNVEVTDKGDVPEGYKVSRKEKRNFPLILESPSPNQTSLYFCASSEVYPWGGSGANVLTFGAGSRLTVL.

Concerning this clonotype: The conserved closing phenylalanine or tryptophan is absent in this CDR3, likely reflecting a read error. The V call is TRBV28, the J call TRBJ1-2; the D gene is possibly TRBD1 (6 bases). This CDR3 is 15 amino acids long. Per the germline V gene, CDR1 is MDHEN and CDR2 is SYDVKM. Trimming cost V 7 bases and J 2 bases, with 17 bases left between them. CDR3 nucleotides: TGTGCCAGCATCGATAGGGGACACCAGAACTATGGCTACACCTCC. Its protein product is CASIDRGHQNYGYTS.

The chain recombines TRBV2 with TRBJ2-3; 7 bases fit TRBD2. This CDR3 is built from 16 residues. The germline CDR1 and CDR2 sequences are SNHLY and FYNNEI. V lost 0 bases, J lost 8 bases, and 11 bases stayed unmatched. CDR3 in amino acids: CASSEAGGTSRSTQYF. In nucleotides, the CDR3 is TGTGCCAGCAGTGAAGCCGGGGGGACTTCACGAAGTACGCAGTATTTT.

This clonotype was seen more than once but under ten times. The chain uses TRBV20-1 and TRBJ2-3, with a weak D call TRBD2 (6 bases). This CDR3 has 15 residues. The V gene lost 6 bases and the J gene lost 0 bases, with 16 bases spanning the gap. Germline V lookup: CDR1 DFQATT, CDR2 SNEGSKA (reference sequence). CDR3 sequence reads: CSAGGRVLSTDTQYF. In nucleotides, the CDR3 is TGCAGTGCCGGGGGTCGTGTACTAAGCACAGATACGCAGTATTTT.

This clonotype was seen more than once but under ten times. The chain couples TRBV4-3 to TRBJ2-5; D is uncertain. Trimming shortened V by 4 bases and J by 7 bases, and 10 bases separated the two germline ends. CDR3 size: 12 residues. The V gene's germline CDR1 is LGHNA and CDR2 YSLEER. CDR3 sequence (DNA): TGCGCCAGCAGCCTGACGACCGGGACCCAGTACTTC. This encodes CASSLTTGTQYF.

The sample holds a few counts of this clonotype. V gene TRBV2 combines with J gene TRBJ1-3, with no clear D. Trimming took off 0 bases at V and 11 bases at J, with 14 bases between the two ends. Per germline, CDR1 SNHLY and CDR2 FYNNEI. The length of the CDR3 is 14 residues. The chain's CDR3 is CASSEAPTWVPIYF. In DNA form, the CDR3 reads TGTGCCAGCAGTGAAGCTCCAACTTGGGTGCCCATATATTTT.

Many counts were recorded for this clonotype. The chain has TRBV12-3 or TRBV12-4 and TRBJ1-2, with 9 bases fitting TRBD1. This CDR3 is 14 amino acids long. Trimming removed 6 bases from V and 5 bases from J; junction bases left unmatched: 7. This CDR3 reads CASRRGQGDYGYTF. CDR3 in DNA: TGTGCCAGCAGACGGGGACAGGGAGATTATGGCTACACCTTC.

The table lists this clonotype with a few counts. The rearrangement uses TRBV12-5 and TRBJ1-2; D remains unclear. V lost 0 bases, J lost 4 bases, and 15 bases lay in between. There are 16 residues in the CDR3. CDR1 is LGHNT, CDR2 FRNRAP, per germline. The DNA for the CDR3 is TGTGCTAGTGGTTTGGTAAAGTCAGCCCCCTTCTATGGCTACACCTTC. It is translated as CASGLVKSAPFYGYTF.

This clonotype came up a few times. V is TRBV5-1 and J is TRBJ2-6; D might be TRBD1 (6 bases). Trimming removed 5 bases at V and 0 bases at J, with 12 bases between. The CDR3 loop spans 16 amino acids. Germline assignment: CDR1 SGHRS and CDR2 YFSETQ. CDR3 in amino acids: CASRSQGPSGANVLTF. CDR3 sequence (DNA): TGCGCCAGCAGATCCCAGGGGCCCTCTGGGGCCAACGTCCTGACTTTC.

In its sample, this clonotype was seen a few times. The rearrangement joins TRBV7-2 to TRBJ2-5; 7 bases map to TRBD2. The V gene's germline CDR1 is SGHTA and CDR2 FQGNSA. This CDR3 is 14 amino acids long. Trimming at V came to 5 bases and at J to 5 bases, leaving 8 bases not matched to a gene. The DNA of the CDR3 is TGTGCCAGCAGCCTACTAGCGTCGATCGAGACCCAGTACTTC. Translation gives CASSLLASIETQYF.